The 30 T cell receptor beta chains listed next were all sequenced from one sample in a study of T cell changes during pregnancy in multiple sclerosis. TCRdb keeps only in-frame clones here, not all; method: immunoSEQ multiplex PCR. The sample yields 75,000 to 95,000 clones, over 85% seen once. The specimen was CD4+ T cells from peripheral blood mononuclear cells, collected after pregnancy. These receptor sequences come from a female donor with multiple sclerosis, enrolled in a pregnancy study.

The chain has TRBV9 and TRBJ2-2; 11 bases match TRBD2. CDR1 and CDR2 from the germline V gene are SGDLS and YYNGEE. V shed 0 bases, J shed 7 bases, and the junction held 2 bases outside the gene matches. This CDR3 region has 15 residues. DNA for the CDR3: TGTGCCAGCAGCGTAGCTAGCGGGGGGCACGGGGAGCTGTTTTTT. Translated: CASSVASGGHGELFF.

The chain links TRBV11-3 to TRBJ2-3, with TRBD2 as a possible D gene (6 bases). Germline V gives CDR1 SGHNT, CDR2 YENEEA. The V and J ends lost 5 bases and 0 bases respectively, with 12 bases between them. The length of the CDR3 is 15 residues. In nucleotides, the CDR3 is TGTGCCAGCAGCCTTTGGAGCGGGAGCACAGATACGCAGTATTTT. This sequence encodes CASSLWSGSTDTQYF.

V gene TRBV15 combines with J gene TRBJ2-3, with 7 bases aligning to TRBD2. Germline lookup yields CDR1 LNHNV and CDR2 YYDKDF (reference sequence). The CDR3 is 17 amino acids. Losses at the gene ends were 5 bases for V and 4 bases for J; bases not matched to a gene: 15. CDR3 bases: TGTGCCACCAGCCACCGGACGACTAGCAGAAGACCAGATACGCAGTATTTT. Its translation: CATSHRTTSRRPDTQYF.

This clone was counted once. The genes are TRBV19 and TRBJ2-3, with D perhaps matching TRBD1 (6 bases). The CDR3 contains 16 residues. Trimming removed 5 bases from V and 5 bases from J, with 20 bases in between. Germline V gives CDR1 LNHDA, CDR2 SQIVND (reference sequence). The CDR3 here is CASSPHPFPGEDTQYF. CDR3 nucleotide sequence: TGTGCCAGTAGTCCCCACCCGTTTCCAGGGGAAGATACGCAGTATTTT.

This chain joins TRBV28 and TRBJ2-7, with 11 bases that match TRBD1. This CDR3 is built from 15 residues. V dropped 3 bases and J dropped 1; count of bases not matched to a gene: 2. In germline, CDR1 is MDHEN, CDR2 SYDVKM. CDR3 sequence reads: CASSFRDRGSYEQYF. Written as DNA, the CDR3 is TGTGCCAGCAGTTTTCGGGACAGGGGGTCCTACGAGCAGTACTTC.

This chain connects TRBV11-2 to TRBJ2-3; 13 positions agree with TRBD2. After removal of 1 base from V and 2 bases from J, the junction contained 3 bases not matched to a gene. CDR3 length equals 17 residues. From germline, CDR1 is SGHAT and CDR2 FQNNGV. The CDR3 here is CASSLVGTSGNTDTQYF. The CDR3 DNA is TGTGCCAGCAGCTTAGTCGGGACTAGCGGGAACACAGATACGCAGTATTTT.

The V and J genes are TRBV15 and TRBJ1-2, with 7 bases fitting TRBD1. V was pared by 2 bases and J by 2 bases, with 2 bases of the junction left unmatched. Germline V gene lookup returns CDR1 LNHNV and CDR2 YYDKDF (reference sequence). The CDR3 totals 14 residues. This CDR3 is CATSRQTGNYGYTF. For the CDR3, the DNA is TGTGCCACCAGCAGACAGACAGGGAACTATGGCTACACCTTC.

The rearrangement uses TRBV5-4 and TRBJ2-5, with TRBD2 matching over 8 bases. There are 13 residues in the CDR3. J was trimmed by 5 bases and V by 5 bases; bases with no gene match: 5. Looked up from germline, CDR1 is SGHNT and CDR2 is YYREEE (reference sequence). The CDR3 bases are TGTGCCAGCAGAAAAGCGGGAGTGGAGACCCAGTACTTC. Its protein product is CASRKAGVETQYF.

This clone showed up just once. The rearrangement uses TRBV5-4 and TRBJ1-4; the D is unclear. V lost 5 bases to trimming and J lost 5 bases, with 13 bases between them. This CDR3 contains 14 residues. Germline V lookup: CDR1 SGHNT, CDR2 YYREEE (reference sequence). CDR3 residues: CASRVEGPNEKLFF. The CDR3 DNA reads TGTGCCAGCAGGGTGGAGGGCCCGAATGAAAAACTGTTTTTT.

CDR3 in amino acids: CASSLSQGKVGEQYF. In nucleotides, the CDR3 is TGCGCCAGCAGCTTAAGTCAGGGTAAGGTAGGCGAGCAGTACTTC. The rearrangement uses TRBV5-1 and TRBJ2-7; D might be TRBD1 (5 bases). The CDR3 sequence is 15 residues long. The ends were cut back, 2 bases at V and 6 bases at J, with 18 bases in the middle. Per germline, CDR1 SGHRS and CDR2 YFSETQ.

This clone was recorded only once. V gene TRBV11-1 combines with J gene TRBJ2-7; D possibly corresponds to TRBD2 (5 bases). The V gene's germline CDR1 is SGHAT and CDR2 FQDESV (reference sequence). With 3 bases removed from V and 3 bases from J, the gap between germline ends came to 9 bases. This CDR3 spans 13 amino acids. The CDR3, as DNA: TGTGCCAGCAGCTTCGGACTCCTCTACGAGCAGTACTTC. It encodes CASSFGLLYEQYF.

The genes are TRBV5-1 and TRBJ2-1; TRBD2 aligns across 10 bases. V dropped 4 bases and J dropped 4; count of bases not matched to a gene: 11. The CDR3 sequence is 17 residues long. Germline V gives CDR1 SGHRS, CDR2 YFSETQ. The CDR3 sequence is CASSPFLLAGLYNEQFF. CDR3 sequence (DNA): TGCGCCAGCAGCCCATTCCTACTAGCGGGATTATACAATGAGCAGTTCTTC.

The chain carries TRBV6-1 and TRBJ1-1; maybe TRBD1 (6 bases). The CDR3 length is 15 residues. Deletions cut 5 bases from V and 8 bases from J, with 21 bases between. Germline V CDR1 and CDR2: MNHNS, SASEGT. The CDR3 bases are TGTGCCAGCAGTCCCCGGATTTCCCAGGACAGCGAAGCTTTCTTT. It is translated as CASSPRISQDSEAFF.

The chain employs TRBV18 and TRBJ1-5, with a weak D call TRBD1 (5 bases). This CDR3 contains 14 residues. Germline values: CDR1 KGHSH, CDR2 LQKENI. Trimming shortened V by 3 bases and J by 3 bases, and 9 bases separated the two germline ends. The CDR3 spells CASSPTGPNQPQHF. The CDR3 DNA follows: TGTGCCAGCTCACCTACAGGACCCAATCAGCCCCAGCATTTT.

The J gene is TRBJ2-7, the V gene TRBV6-5; weak D call: TRBD2 (6 bases). The V and J ends lost 6 bases and 9 bases respectively, with 18 bases between them. The CDR3 totals 13 residues. CDR1 is MNHEY and CDR2 is SVGAGI in the germline V gene. The chain's CDR3 is CASSPTSPGRQYF. The CDR3 DNA sequence: TGTGCCAGCAGCCCTACTAGCCCCGGCAGGCAGTACTTC.

The gene calls are TRBV5-1 and TRBJ2-7, with D uncertain. Per germline, CDR1 SGHRS and CDR2 YFSETQ. The CDR3 is 12 residues long. V was shortened by 0 bases and J by 3 bases, with 4 bases between the two germline ends. The chain's CDR3 is CASSLDRYEQYF. CDR3 in DNA: TGCGCCAGCAGCTTGGATCGCTACGAGCAGTACTTC.

The CDR3 sequence is CAWQTSGRPGVEQYF. The CDR3 bases are TGTGCCTGGCAGACTAGCGGGAGGCCTGGGGTCGAGCAGTACTTC. V and J are TRBV30 and TRBJ2-7, with TRBD2 matching over 13 bases. The V gene end was trimmed by 5 bases and the J gene end by 6 bases; junction bases not matched to a gene: 10. The CDR3 is made up of 15 amino acids. Germline V gives CDR1 GTSNPN, CDR2 SVGIG (reference sequence). Combining the CDR3 with reference TRBV30 and TRBJ2-7 gives the whole variable domain SQTIHQWPATLVQPVGSPLSLECTVEGTSNPNLYWYRQAAGRGLQLLFYSVGIGQISSEVPQNLSASRPQDRQFILSSKKLLLSDSGFYLCAWQTSGRPGVEQYFGPGTRLTVT.

The chain uses TRBV28 and TRBJ2-7, with D maybe TRBD2 (5 bases). The CDR3 has 13 amino acids. V was shortened by 4 bases and J by 2 bases, with 9 bases between the two germline ends. Germline-derived CDR1 and CDR2 are MDHEN and SYDVKM. As DNA, the CDR3 is TGTGCCAGCAGTTCCCCTAGCCCCTACGAGCAGTACTTC. Protein sequence: CASSSPSPYEQYF.

V is TRBV16 and J is TRBJ1-1; D uncertain. V shed 0 bases and J shed 6 bases, with 8 bases lying between them. The CDR3 sequence is 13 residues long. CDR1 and CDR2 (germline): KGHSY, FQNENV. The CDR3 DNA sequence: TGTGCCAGCAGCCAATCAAGAGGTTCTGAAGCTTTCTTT. Translated, it gives CASSQSRGSEAFF.

The gene calls are TRBV27 and TRBJ2-7; 8 nucleotides align to TRBD2. With 2 bases clipped from V and 2 bases from J, the junction kept 5 bases outside the gene matches. The CDR3 length is 15 residues. Looked up from germline, CDR1 is MNHEY and CDR2 is SMNVEV (reference sequence). For the CDR3, the DNA is TGTGCCAGCAGTTTAATCGGGGGGGCCCCCTACGAGCAGTACTTC. This sequence encodes CASSLIGGAPYEQYF.

In its sample, this clone was seen a few times. The J gene is TRBJ2-1, the V gene TRBV13, with 14 bases lining up with TRBD2. The CDR3 runs to 15 residues. Per germline, CDR1 PRHDT and CDR2 FYEKMQ (reference sequence). The trim removed 5 bases at V and 9 bases at J, leaving 6 bases unmatched. CDR3 nucleotides: TGTGCCAGCAGCCGTGGGACTAGCGGGAGAGGTGAGCAGTTCTTC. This encodes CASSRGTSGRGEQFF.

This clone was found once. The V and J genes are TRBV5-6 and TRBJ2-5; no definite D call. The CDR3 spans 15 residues. In germline, CDR1 is SGHDT, CDR2 YYEEEE. The ends were cut back, 0 bases at V and 1 base at J, with 10 bases in the middle. CDR3 region: CASSLEQLGQETQYF. In nucleotides, the CDR3 is TGTGCCAGCAGCTTGGAACAGTTAGGCCAAGAGACCCAGTACTTC.

The chain is built from TRBV13 and TRBJ2-5; TRBD2 aligns across 8 bases. The CDR3 is 14 amino acids. The V gene end was trimmed by 4 bases and the J gene end by 5 bases; junction bases not matched to a gene: 6. Germline V gives CDR1 PRHDT, CDR2 FYEKMQ (reference sequence). The CDR3 loop reads CASSSGRALETQYF. As DNA, the CDR3 is TGTGCCAGCAGCTCCGGGAGGGCCCTCGAGACCCAGTACTTC.

V usage is TRBV28 and J usage is TRBJ2-3; D gene uncertain. With 3 bases removed from V and 0 bases from J, the gap between germline ends came to 10 bases. Germline CDR1 MDHEN, CDR2 SYDVKM. The CDR3 totals 15 residues. CDR3 coding DNA: TGTGCCAGCAGTTTCTTCACAATGAGCACAGATACGCAGTATTTT. Its translation is CASSFFTMSTDTQYF.

Regarding this clone: One junction end disagrees with the germline gene, perhaps due to a read error. V usage is TRBV6-1 and J usage is TRBJ1-3, with 9 bases aligning to TRBD1. Germline V gene sequence: CDR1 MNHNS, CDR2 SASEGT. CDR3 size: 19 residues. The DNA for the CDR3 is TGTGCCAGCAGTAAAGCGGGACAGGGAGAAGTAGGCTCTGGAAACACCATATATTTT. It translates to CASSKAGQGEVGSGNTIYF.

V usage is TRBV11-2 and J usage is TRBJ2-7; 13 bases agree with TRBD2. This CDR3 contains 16 residues. The germline V gene has CDR1 SGHAT and CDR2 FQNNGV. V lost 4 bases to trimming and J lost 3 bases; unmatched junction nucleotides: 6. The CDR3 here is CASSSGLAGVGYEQYF. In DNA, the CDR3 is TGTGCCAGCAGCTCTGGACTAGCGGGAGTGGGCTACGAGCAGTACTTC.

The chain has TRBV5-4 and TRBJ2-7, with a possible D match to TRBD1 (6 bases). The V gene lost 3 bases and the J gene lost 3 bases, with 16 bases spanning the gap. Germline values: CDR1 SGHNT, CDR2 YYREEE (reference sequence). There are 15 residues in the CDR3. CDR3 nucleotides: TGTGCCAGCAGCTACCCGACAGGTGGGGGCTACGAGCAGTACTTC. Protein sequence: CASSYPTGGGYEQYF. The entire variable domain, with the rest obtained from reference TRBV5-4 and TRBJ2-7, is as follows: ETGVTQSPTHLIKTRGQQVTLRCSSQSGHNTVSWYQQALGQGPQFIFQYYREEENGRGNFPPRFSGLQFPNYSSELNVNALELDDSALYLCASSYPTGGGYEQYFGPGTRLTVT.

This chain joins TRBV6-1 and TRBJ2-7, with D possibly being TRBD2 (5 bases). The CDR3 spans 14 residues. The germline V and J ends were trimmed by 0 bases and 2 bases, with 8 bases remaining between them. Germline V gene lookup returns CDR1 MNHNS and CDR2 SASEGT. As DNA, the CDR3 is TGTGCCAGCAGTGAAGCGTGGAGGACCTACGAGCAGTACTTC. Residues: CASSEAWRTYEQYF.

The genes are TRBV5-1 and TRBJ1-1; D remains ambiguous. CDR1 is SGHRS, CDR2 YFSETQ, per germline. V was cut by 0 bases and J by 0 bases, with 6 bases left in between. There are 14 residues in the CDR3. The CDR3 loop reads CASSLDPVNTEAFF. Here the CDR3 DNA reads TGCGCCAGCAGCTTGGACCCAGTGAACACTGAAGCTTTCTTT.

The chain links TRBV5-1 to TRBJ2-3, with 7 bases aligning to TRBD1. Germline CDR1 reads SGHRS; CDR2 reads YFSETQ. The CDR3 is 14 residues long. The V gene end was trimmed by 1 base and the J gene end by 6 bases; junction bases not matched to a gene: 5. The CDR3 DNA follows: TGCGCCAGCAGCTTGAGAGGGGGCATGGATACGCAGTATTTT. This encodes CASSLRGGMDTQYF.